This T cell receptor (beta chain) is from a study of T cell repertoires in cytomegalovirus infection. On the study more broadly: It can be stated that public TCR beta signatures indicated CMV infection as well as a matching HLA type. The study's findings and limits: HLA-C-restricted CMV clonotypes gave the most frequent clonotype in two of eight donors. Carriers of CMV plus the relevant HLA were identified by cumulative public TCR beta family frequency.

V lost 5 bases to trimming and J lost 10 bases, with 17 bases between them. CDR1 is MDHEN and CDR2 is SYDVKM in the germline V gene. CDR3 length: 14 amino acids. TCRdb re-called the reads through MiXCR, storing one row per CDR3 protein. The sample yields just under 550,000 distinct CDR3 sequences, 26% seen once. In the case of this clonotype: Its antigen is as yet unknown.

Sequences were obtained from PBMCs. This sequence joins TRBV28 and TRBJ1-4; weak D call: TRBD1 (6 bases). The origin of this receptor is a human donor in good health (CMV status not recorded). Some clones in this sample may be carry-over from other donors' samples. The chain's CDR3 is CASSPGVAYGKLFF. The CDR3 DNA is TGTGCCAGCAGTCCAGGGGTTGCTTATGGAAAACTGTTTTTT. The full variable domain, in which reference TRBV28 and TRBJ1-4 provide the parts outside the CDR3, is DVKVTQSSRYLVKRTGEKVFLECVQDMDHENMFWYRQDPGLGLRLIYFSYDVKMKEKGDIPEGYSVSREKKERFSLILESASTNQTSMYLCASSPGVAYGKLFFGSGTQLSVL.